Following are 11 T cell receptor beta chains from one sample sequenced in a study of cytomegalovirus exposure and HLA in healthy donors. PCR primers comprised 60 Vbeta and 13 Jbeta primers. Assay used: immunoSEQ multiplex PCR; TCRdb lists only in-frame clones, some missing. The data show 130,000 to 150,000 clones, less than 85% seen once. Sequenced: PBMCs. The receptors were gathered from a man younger than 35 in good health and CMV-seropositive.

The genes are TRBV5-1 and TRBJ2-3, with 10 bases lining up with TRBD2. Germline trimming cut 5 bases from V and 4 bases from J; bases unmatched to any gene: 4. Germline lookup yields CDR1 SGHRS and CDR2 YFSETQ. The CDR3 consists of 14 residues. The CDR3 reads CASRTAGGADTQYF. CDR3 nucleotides: TGCGCCAGCAGAACAGCGGGAGGGGCAGATACGCAGTATTTT.

The rearrangement links TRBV28 to TRBJ1-5, with 7 bases lining up with TRBD1. This CDR3 comprises 15 residues. Germline V gene lookup returns CDR1 MDHEN and CDR2 SYDVKM. V trimming: 1 base; J trimming: 3 bases; junction bases outside the gene matches: 3. The CDR3 region has the DNA TGTGCCAGCAGTTTATCGGACAGGCTCAATCAGCCCCAGCATTTT. Amino acid sequence: CASSLSDRLNQPQHF.

This sequence joins TRBV28 and TRBJ1-1; 9 bases agree with TRBD1. The J segment lost 8 bases and the V segment lost 6 bases, leaving 13 bases of the junction unmatched. The germline V gene encodes CDR1 MDHEN and CDR2 SYDVKM. CDR3 length: 15 amino acids. The CDR3 reads CASSRPPGQGIEAFF. In nucleotides, the CDR3 is TGTGCCAGCAGCCGACCTCCGGGACAGGGAATCGAAGCTTTCTTT.

CDR3 sequence: CASSVQGNSPLHF. In nucleotides, the CDR3 is TGTGCCAGCAGCGTACAGGGGAATTCACCCCTCCACTTT. The chain employs TRBV9 and TRBJ1-6; perhaps TRBD1 as D (6 bases). The CDR3 extends over 13 amino acids. Trimming cost V 1 base and J 7 bases, with 6 bases left between them. Germline V lookup: CDR1 SGDLS, CDR2 YYNGEE.

The rearrangement uses TRBV4-1 and TRBJ2-1; TRBD2 aligns across 8 bases. Germline-derived CDR1 and CDR2 are MGHRA and YSYEKL. The CDR3 is made up of 15 amino acids. Germline trimming cut 4 bases from V and 7 bases from J; bases unmatched to any gene: 9. The CDR3 sequence: CASSRTREGRNEQFF. CDR3 DNA: TGCGCCAGCAGCCGGACACGGGAGGGCCGGAATGAGCAGTTCTTC.

The chain uses TRBV29-1 and TRBJ1-2; 7 nucleotides align to TRBD1. Germline V gene sequence: CDR1 SQVTM, CDR2 ANQGSEA. V trimming: 3 bases; J trimming: 1 base; junction bases outside the gene matches: 8. This CDR3 spans 15 amino acids. The CDR3 DNA follows: TGCAGCGTTGACCGCTCCGGGACAGTTAACTATGGCTACACCTTC. Its translation is CSVDRSGTVNYGYTF. The variable domain in full, with the rest retrieved from reference TRBV29-1 and TRBJ1-2, is SAVISQKPSRDICQRGTSLTIQCQVDSQVTMMFWYRQQPGQSLTLIATANQGSEATYESGFVIDKFPISRPNLTFSTLTVSNMSPEDSSIYLCSVDRSGTVNYGYTFGSGTRLTVV.

V and J are TRBV5-1 and TRBJ2-7, with a tentative D call TRBD1 (5 bases). This CDR3 contains 13 residues. Germline V gene lookup returns CDR1 SGHRS and CDR2 YFSETQ. Between the trimmed V and J ends, which lost 3 bases and 5 bases, there was a span of 12 bases. In DNA, the CDR3 is TGCGCCAGCAGCTCCCAGGGATACGACGAGCAGTACTTC. Its protein product is CASSSQGYDEQYF.

This clone was seen more than once but under ten times. The J gene is TRBJ1-2, the V gene TRBV14; 7 positions agree with TRBD1. Trimming removed 2 bases from V and 1 base from J; junction bases left unmatched: 7. CDR3 size: 16 residues. The germline V gene has CDR1 SGHDN and CDR2 FVKESK. The CDR3 reads CASSQYRGSINYGYTF. For the CDR3, the DNA is TGTGCCAGCAGCCAATACAGGGGCAGCATTAACTATGGCTACACCTTC.

This clone was found a few times. This chain links TRBV9 with TRBJ2-2; TRBD1 agrees at 8 bases. V lost 2 bases to trimming and J lost 6 bases; unmatched junction nucleotides: 15. The germline CDR1 and CDR2 sequences are SGDLS and YYNGEE. This CDR3 comprises 18 residues. CDR3 coding DNA: TGTGCCAGCAGCGTCCAGACAGGGGCCCTCCTTAGCGCCGGGGAGCTGTTTTTT. Translated, it gives CASSVQTGALLSAGELFF.

The V call is TRBV28, the J call TRBJ1-5; 11 bases map to TRBD1. Looked up from germline, CDR1 is MDHEN and CDR2 is SYDVKM. J was trimmed by 4 bases and V by 2 bases; bases with no gene match: 7. The CDR3 extends over 17 amino acids. The CDR3 coding sequence is TGTGCCAGCAGTTTAGTTTGGACAGGGGGCCTTAATCAGCCCCAGCATTTT. Translating it yields CASSLVWTGGLNQPQHF. Filled out from reference TRBV28 and TRBJ1-5, the complete variable domain reads DVKVTQSSRYLVKRTGEKVFLECVQDMDHENMFWYRQDPGLGLRLIYFSYDVKMKEKGDIPEGYSVSREKKERFSLILESASTNQTSMYLCASSLVWTGGLNQPQHFGDGTRLSIL.

The gene calls are TRBV6-6 and TRBJ2-7; 11 bases are a match to TRBD1. The germline V gene encodes CDR1 MNHNY and CDR2 SVGAGI (reference sequence). Trimming cost V 5 bases and J 1 base; bases outside gene matches: 4. CDR3 size: 15 residues. CDR3 bases: TGTGCCAGCAGTCGTCGGGACAGGGGGTCCTACGAGCAGTACTTC. Residues: CASSRRDRGSYEQYF.